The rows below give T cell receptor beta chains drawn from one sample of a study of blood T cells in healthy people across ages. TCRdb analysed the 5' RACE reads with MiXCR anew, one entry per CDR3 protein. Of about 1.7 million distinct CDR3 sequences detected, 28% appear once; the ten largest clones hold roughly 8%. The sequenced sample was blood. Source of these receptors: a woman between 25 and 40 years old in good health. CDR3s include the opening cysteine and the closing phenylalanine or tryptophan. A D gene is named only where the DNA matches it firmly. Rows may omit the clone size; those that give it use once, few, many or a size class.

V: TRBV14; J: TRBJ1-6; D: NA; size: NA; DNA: TGTGCCAGCAGGGGGTTTTCCTATAATTCACCCCTCCACTTT; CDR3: CASRGFSYNSPLHF
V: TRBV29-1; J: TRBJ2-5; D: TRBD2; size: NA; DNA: TGCAGCGGGAAAGGAAGACTAGCGGGGGGAGGAGAGACCCAGTACTTC; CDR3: CSGKGRLAGGGETQYF
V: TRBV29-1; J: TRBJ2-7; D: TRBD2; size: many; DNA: TGCAGCGTAGCGGGGGAGGGCTACGAGCAGTACTTC; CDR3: CSVAGEGYEQYF
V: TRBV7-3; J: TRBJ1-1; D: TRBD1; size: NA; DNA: TGTGCCAGCAGCTTAAGCGCGGGACAGGGTACTGAAGCTTTCTTT; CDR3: CASSLSAGQGTEAFF
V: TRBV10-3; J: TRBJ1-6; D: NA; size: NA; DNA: TGTGCCATCAGTTCCCGGGACAAGAATTCACCCCTCCACTTT; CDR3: CAISSRDKNSPLHF
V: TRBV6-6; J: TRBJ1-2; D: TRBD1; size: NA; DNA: TGTGCCAGCAGACGCGGGGACAGGGAGGTCGGAGGCTACACCTTC; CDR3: CASRRGDREVGGYTF
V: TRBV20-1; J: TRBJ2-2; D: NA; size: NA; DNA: TGCAGTGCCCTAGGACAGTCCACCGGGGAGCTGTTTTTT; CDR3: CSALGQSTGELFF
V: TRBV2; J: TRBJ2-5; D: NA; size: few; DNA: TGTGCCAGCAGTGAGTGGCGGACGTACCAAGAGACCCAGTACTTC; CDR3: CASSEWRTYQETQYF
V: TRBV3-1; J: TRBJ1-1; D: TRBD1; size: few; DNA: TGTGCCAGCAGCCAAGCACCCGGGACAGAGAACACTGAAGCTTTCTTT; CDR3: CASSQAPGTENTEAFF
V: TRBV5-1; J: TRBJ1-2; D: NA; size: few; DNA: TGCGCCAGCAGCTCCCCCCCACGACAGCTTTCTAACTATGGCTACACCTTC; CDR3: CASSSPPRQLSNYGYTF
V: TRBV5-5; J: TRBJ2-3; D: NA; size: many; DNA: TGTGCCAGCAGTATCGACGGGGATACGCAGTATTTT; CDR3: CASSIDGDTQYF
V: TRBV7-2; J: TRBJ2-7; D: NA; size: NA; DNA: TGTGCCAGCAACTTAGTGCTTTACGAGCAGTACTTC; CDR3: CASNLVLYEQYF
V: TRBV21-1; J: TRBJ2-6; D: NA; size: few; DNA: TGTGCTTGCCCCCGTCCCACTGGGGCCAACGTCCTGACTTTC; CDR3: CACPRPTGANVLTF
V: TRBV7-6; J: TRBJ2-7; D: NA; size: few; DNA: TGTGCCAGCAGCTCCCCAGGGAGCCCAACCTACGAGCAGTACTTC; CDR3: CASSSPGSPTYEQYF
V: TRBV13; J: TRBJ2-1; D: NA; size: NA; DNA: TGTGCCAGCAGCTTCATGGACGGCGAGCAGTTCTTC; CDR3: CASSFMDGEQFF
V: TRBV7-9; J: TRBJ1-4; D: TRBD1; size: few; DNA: TGTGCCAGCAGCCTACAGGGGGGTGGTGAAAAACTGTTTTTT; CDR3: CASSLQGGGEKLFF
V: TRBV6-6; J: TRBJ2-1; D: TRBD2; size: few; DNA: TGTGCCAGCAGTGACACGGGACTAGCGGGAAATGAGCAGTTCTTC; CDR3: CASSDTGLAGNEQFF
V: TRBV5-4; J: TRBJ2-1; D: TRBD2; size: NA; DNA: TGTGCCAGCAGCCCAGGGGTAGCGGGGGAACTGGGTGAGCAGTTCTTC; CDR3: CASSPGVAGELGEQFF
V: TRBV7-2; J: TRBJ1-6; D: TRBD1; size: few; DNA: TGTGCCAGCAGCTTAGACGGACAGGTCTCCTATAATTCACCCCTCCACTTT; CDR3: CASSLDGQVSYNSPLHF
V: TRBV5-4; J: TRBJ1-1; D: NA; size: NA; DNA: TGTGCCAGCAGCTTGATCCCGGGACTTAAATCCACTGAAGCTTTCTTT; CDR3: CASSLIPGLKSTEAFF
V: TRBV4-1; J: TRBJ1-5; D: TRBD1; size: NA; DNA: TGCGCCAGCGGCCAAAGGGACAGTTGGGATCAGCCCCAGCATTTT; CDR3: CASGQRDSWDQPQHF
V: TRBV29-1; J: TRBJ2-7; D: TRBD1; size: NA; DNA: TGCAGCGTTGGGGAGACAGGGTCGGTGGAGCAGTACTTC; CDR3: CSVGETGSVEQYF
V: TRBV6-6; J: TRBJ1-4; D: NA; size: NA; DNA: TGTGCCAGCAACTCGGGGTATGAAAAACTGTTTTTT; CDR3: CASNSGYEKLFF
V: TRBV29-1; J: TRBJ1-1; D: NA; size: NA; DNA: TGCAGCGTTGAATTCGGGGGGGAAGGCACTGAAGCTTTCTTT; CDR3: CSVEFGGEGTEAFF
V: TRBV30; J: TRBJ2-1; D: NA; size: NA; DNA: TGTGCCTGGAGTTCGGTGACTGAGCAGTTCTTC; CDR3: CAWSSVTEQFF
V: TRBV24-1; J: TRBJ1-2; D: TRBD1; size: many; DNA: TGTGCCACCAGTGATTCGGACAGGGTAACTCGCTACACCTTC; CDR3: CATSDSDRVTRYTF
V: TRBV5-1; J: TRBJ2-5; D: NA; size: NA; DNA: TGCGCCAGGAGCCCGGACAGAAGGGGGGAGCAGTACTTC; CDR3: CARSPDRRGEQYF
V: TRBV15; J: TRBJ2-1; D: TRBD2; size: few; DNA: TGTGCCACCAGCAAGGGACTAGCCGCTGGGGAGCAGTTCTTC; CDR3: CATSKGLAAGEQFF
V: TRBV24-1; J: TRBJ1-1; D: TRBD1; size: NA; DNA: TGTGCCACCAGTGATTTCGACAGGGTGGAAGGAGCTTTCTTT; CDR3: CATSDFDRVEGAFF
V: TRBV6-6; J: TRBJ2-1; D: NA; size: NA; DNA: TGTGCCAGTGAAGGACAGCACTCCTACAATGAGCAGTTCTTC; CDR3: CASEGQHSYNEQFF
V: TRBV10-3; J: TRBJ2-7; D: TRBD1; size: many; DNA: TGTGCCATCAGTGACCCCTGGGAGGGGACAGGGAAGAACGAGCAGTACTTC; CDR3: CAISDPWEGTGKNEQYF
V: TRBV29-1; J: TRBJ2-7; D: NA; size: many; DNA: TGCAGCGCCGGGATGTCGGAAGAGCAGTACTTC; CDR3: CSAGMSEEQYF
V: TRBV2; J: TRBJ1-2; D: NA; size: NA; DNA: TGTGCCAGCAGTGAAATTCGGGGAGGGAGTGGTGGCTACACCTTC; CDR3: CASSEIRGGSGGYTF
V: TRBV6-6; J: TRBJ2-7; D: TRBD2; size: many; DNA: TGTGCCAGCAGTTCCACCTTCCGGGGGGGCTCCTACGAGCAGTACTTC; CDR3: CASSSTFRGGSYEQYF
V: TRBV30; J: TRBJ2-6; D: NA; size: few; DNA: TGTGCCTGGAGCCCGGACATTATGAACTCTGGGGCCAACGTCCTGACTTTC; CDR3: CAWSPDIMNSGANVLTF
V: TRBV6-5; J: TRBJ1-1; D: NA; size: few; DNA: TGTGCCAGCAGGGGCGACAGATTGAACACTGAAGCTTTCTTT; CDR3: CASRGDRLNTEAFF
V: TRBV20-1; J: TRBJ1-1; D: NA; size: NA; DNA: TGCAGTGCTAGAGACCTCAGGGACCTGAACACTGAAGCTTTCTTT; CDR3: CSARDLRDLNTEAFF
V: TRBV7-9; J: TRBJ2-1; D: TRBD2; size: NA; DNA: TGTACCAGCAGCTTAAGAGGGACTAGCGGGTCTGTCTTCTACAATGAGCAGTTCTTC; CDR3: CTSSLRGTSGSVFYNEQFF
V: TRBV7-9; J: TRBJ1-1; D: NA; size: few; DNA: TGTGCCAGCAGCCACGGCTCAGGGAGGAACACTGAAGCTTTCTTT; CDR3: CASSHGSGRNTEAFF
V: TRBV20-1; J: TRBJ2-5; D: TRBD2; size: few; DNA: TGCAGTGCTAGAGATCAGCGGGACTCCAGTGAGCAGTACTTC; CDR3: CSARDQRDSSEQYF
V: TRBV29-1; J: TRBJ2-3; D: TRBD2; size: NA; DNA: TGCAGCGTTGAAGAGAGCATAGCGGGAGACAAAGCAGATACGCAGTATTTT; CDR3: CSVEESIAGDKADTQYF
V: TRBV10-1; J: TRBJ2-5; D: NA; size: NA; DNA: TGCGCCAGCAGCGCCGGGACTCTGGGAGAGACCCAGTACTTC; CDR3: CASSAGTLGETQYF
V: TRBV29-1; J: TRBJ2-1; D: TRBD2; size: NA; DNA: TGCAGCGTGCCCAGACTAGCAACTGAGCAGTTCTTC; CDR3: CSVPRLATEQFF
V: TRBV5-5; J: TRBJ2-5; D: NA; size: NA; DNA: TGTGCCAGCAGCTTGGTCGGGGGGCCCCAATCTGAGACCCAGTACTTC; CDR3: CASSLVGGPQSETQYF
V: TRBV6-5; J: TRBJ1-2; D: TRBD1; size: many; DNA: TGTGCCAGCAGTTACTGGACAGGGGTCCTTTTGGTTGGCTACACCTTC; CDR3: CASSYWTGVLLVGYTF
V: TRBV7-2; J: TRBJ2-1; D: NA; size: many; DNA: TGTGCCAGCAGCTTGGTAGGGCTAAATGAGCAGTTCTTC; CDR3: CASSLVGLNEQFF
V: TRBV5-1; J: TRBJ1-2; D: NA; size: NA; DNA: TGCGCCAGCAGCTTCGAGGGGAAGTATGGCTACACCTTC; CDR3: CASSFEGKYGYTF
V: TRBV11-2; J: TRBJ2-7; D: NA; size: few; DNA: TGTGCCAGCAGCCCGCGGGACAGCATCAGATCCTACGAGCAGTACTTC; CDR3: CASSPRDSIRSYEQYF
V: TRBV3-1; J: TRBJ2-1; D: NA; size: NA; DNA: TGTGCCAGCAGCCAGAGGGGCGGAGGGAATGAGCAGGTCTTC; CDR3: CASSQRGGGNEQVF
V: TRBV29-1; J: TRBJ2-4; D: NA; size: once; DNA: TGCAGCGCTGTACAGTCCAAAAACATTCAGTACTTC; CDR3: CSAVQSKNIQYF
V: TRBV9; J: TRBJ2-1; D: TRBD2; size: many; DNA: TGTGCCAGCACCCCCGGGGGGAGCTCCTACAATGAGCAGTTCTTC; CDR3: CASTPGGSSYNEQFF
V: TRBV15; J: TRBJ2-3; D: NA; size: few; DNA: TGTGCCACCAGCACCCGCGGGGTACCCCCTACAGATACGCAGTATTTT; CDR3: CATSTRGVPPTDTQYF
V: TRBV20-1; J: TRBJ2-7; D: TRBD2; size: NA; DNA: TGCAGTGCTAGAGATATGACACTAGCGGGAGGGCCGAGGTGGGAGCAGTACTTC; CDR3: CSARDMTLAGGPRWEQYF